The 26 T cell receptor beta chains listed next were all sequenced from one sample in a study of regulatory T cells in long-lasting Graves disease. Building the TCR beta libraries relied on iRepertoire HTBI primers, and CDR3 regions underwent Arm-PCR. MiXCR, applied by TCRdb to the multiplex PCR reads, yields one record per CDR3 protein. The sample contains 300,000 to 400,000 distinct CDR3 sequences, roughly a fifth of which appear only once. The sample's time point: persistent/refractory GD, antithyroid drugs over 5 years with positive TRAb. Isolated PBMC RNA provided the starting material for the TCR library. This sample comprised peripheral blood mononuclear cells (PBMCs), obtained when the disease was refractory, from a patient treated with antithyroid drugs. The receptors were sampled from a female donor with Graves disease.

The J gene is TRBJ1-2, the V gene TRBV24-1; D call uncertain. CDR3 length equals 14 residues. Trimming left V 0 bases short and J 6 bases short, with 10 bases between. Per the germline V gene, CDR1 is KGHDR and CDR2 is SFDVKD. CDR3 protein: CATSDLRGSNGYTF. The DNA for the CDR3 is TGTGCCACCAGTGATTTGCGGGGTAGTAATGGCTACACCTTC.

This clonotype was seen more than once but under ten times. This chain joins TRBV5-1 and TRBJ1-6; D is unclear. V shed 3 bases and J shed 0 bases, with 7 bases lying between them. The CDR3 is made up of 15 amino acids. CDR1 is SGHRS, CDR2 YFSETQ, per germline. CDR3: CASSSGDSYNSPLHF. DNA of the CDR3: TGCGCCAGCAGCTCAGGAGACTCCTATAATTCACCCCTCCACTTT.

A word on this clonotype: A much larger clone differs from this one at a single base, so this may be a read error. This sequence joins TRBV20-1 and TRBJ2-7; perhaps TRBD2 as D (6 bases). The V and J ends lost 4 bases and 6 bases respectively, with 13 bases between them. CDR1 is DFQATT and CDR2 is SNEGSKA in the germline V gene (reference sequence). This CDR3 has 12 amino acids. CDR3: CSATTSFREQYF. As DNA, the CDR3 is TGCAGTGCTACGACTAGTTTCCGCGAGCAGTACTTC.

This clonotype was observed many times. J is TRBJ2-7 and V is TRBV18, with D possibly being TRBD2 (6 bases). Germline V gives CDR1 KGHSH, CDR2 LQKENI. CDR3 length: 11 amino acids. Deletions cut 5 bases from V and 7 bases from J, with 9 bases between. The CDR3 sequence is CASSTGEEQYF. CDR3 DNA sequence: TGTGCCAGCTCAACGGGGGAAGAGCAGTACTTC. The entire variable domain, with the rest obtained from reference TRBV18 and TRBJ2-7, is as follows: NAGVMQNPRHLVRRRGQEARLRCSPMKGHSHVYWYRQLPEEGLKFMVYLQKENIIDESGMPKERFSAEFPKEGPSILRIQQVVRGDSAAYFCASSTGEEQYFGPGTRLTVT.

This chain's CDR3 is CASSYRTTDTQYF. DNA of the CDR3: TGTGCCAGCAGTTACAGGACCACAGATACGCAGTATTTT. The chain employs TRBV6-5 and TRBJ2-3; no definite D call. Germline loops: CDR1 MNHEY, CDR2 SVGAGI. The CDR3 is 13 residues long. V shed 2 bases and J shed 2 bases, with 5 bases lying between them.

This clonotype has ten or more counts. The chain links TRBV20-1 to TRBJ1-1; D call uncertain. V lost 3 bases and J lost 2, with 10 bases in between. Looked up from germline, CDR1 is DFQATT and CDR2 is SNEGSKA (reference sequence). The CDR3 has 13 amino acids. The CDR3 coding sequence is TGCAGTGCTAGGGCAGGCCGAAACACTGAAGCTTTCTTT. Its protein product is CSARAGRNTEAFF.

The chain uses TRBV10-3 and TRBJ2-2; D may be TRBD2 (6 bases). This CDR3 has 13 residues. V lost 2 bases to trimming and J lost 7 bases, with 8 bases between them. CDR1 is ENHRY, CDR2 SYGVKD, per germline. The CDR3: CAISEGAGGELFF. The CDR3 nucleotides read TGTGCCATCAGTGAGGGAGCGGGCGGGGAGCTGTTTTTT.

This clonotype was observed many times. The rearrangement joins TRBV28 to TRBJ1-5; 8 bases agree with TRBD1. The CDR3 has 15 amino acids. V was clipped by 5 bases and J by 2 bases; unmatched bases: 5. Germline CDR1 MDHEN, CDR2 SYDVKM. The CDR3 nucleotides are TGTGCCAGCAGTGCGATGGGACAGGGCAATCAGCCCCAGCATTTT. It codes for CASSAMGQGNQPQHF.

This clonotype was counted at least ten times. V is TRBV20-1 and J is TRBJ1-2, with 7 bases identical to TRBD1. CDR3 size: 15 residues. The V segment lost 6 bases and the J segment 4 bases; nucleotides outside the gene matches: 14. Germline values: CDR1 DFQATT, CDR2 SNEGSKA (reference sequence). CDR3 sequence (DNA): TGCAGTGCCTCCCTACAGGGGATGGTCCCCTATGGCTACACCTTC. This translates into CSASLQGMVPYGYTF.

This chain uses TRBV4-1 with TRBJ2-7; D call uncertain. Germline V gene sequence: CDR1 MGHRA, CDR2 YSYEKL. The CDR3 has 15 residues. V lost 0 bases and J lost 3, with 12 bases in between. DNA of the CDR3: TGCGCCAGCAGCCAAGAGGATTACACCGGCTACGAGCAGTACTTC. Translation gives CASSQEDYTGYEQYF.

This clonotype was recorded many times. This rearrangement joins TRBV27 to TRBJ1-2; D possibly corresponds to TRBD1 (5 bases). From germline, CDR1 is MNHEY and CDR2 SMNVEV (reference sequence). The CDR3 spans 15 residues. Deletions cut 5 bases from V and 3 bases from J, with 16 bases between. CDR3: CASSPLGEVYYGYTF. CDR3 DNA sequence: TGTGCCAGCAGTCCCCTGGGGGAAGTGTACTATGGCTACACCTTC.

This clonotype was observed a handful of times. V gene TRBV6-5 combines with J gene TRBJ2-7, with D perhaps matching TRBD1 (5 bases). CDR1 MNHEY and CDR2 SVGAGI come from the germline V gene. This CDR3 is 12 amino acids long. V was cut by 2 bases and J by 7 bases, with 9 bases left in between. The CDR3: CASSYRGAEQYF. Written as DNA, the CDR3 is TGTGCCAGCAGTTACAGGGGCGCGGAGCAGTACTTC.

This clonotype was detected many times. The rearrangement uses TRBV28 and TRBJ1-4; D remains unclear. CDR3 length equals 15 residues. Per the germline V gene, CDR1 is MDHEN and CDR2 is SYDVKM. The V gene lost 5 bases and the J gene lost 2 bases, with 12 bases spanning the gap. The CDR3 loop is CASSPLAVTNEKLFF. The CDR3 DNA follows: TGTGCCAGCAGTCCTTTGGCTGTTACTAATGAAAAACTGTTTTTT.

Concerning this clonotype itself: One base away lies a much larger clone, so this may be a sequencing read error. The V gene is TRBV3-1, the J gene TRBJ2-5; either TRBD1 or TRBD2 may supply D (7 bases each). CDR3 size: 14 residues. The germline V gene has CDR1 LGHDT and CDR2 YNNKEL (reference sequence). Between the trimmed V and J ends, which lost 8 bases and 6 bases, there was a span of 19 bases. CDR3: CASLRQGGHQTQYF. The CDR3 nucleotides read TGTGCCAGCTTGAGACAGGGAGGGCATCAGACCCAGTACTTC.

This clonotype occurred many times. The chain couples TRBV27 to TRBJ1-2, with 8 bases aligning to TRBD1. Germline CDR1 and CDR2: MNHEY and SMNVEV (reference sequence). The J segment lost 7 bases and the V segment lost 5 bases, leaving 12 bases of the junction unmatched. The CDR3 runs to 15 residues. The CDR3 DNA reads as TGTGCCAGCAGTCCTGGGACAGGAGGTGCCGTTGGCTACACCTTC. Residues: CASSPGTGGAVGYTF.

This clonotype was counted many times. V is TRBV6-1 and J is TRBJ2-7, with 12 bases aligning to TRBD2. CDR3 length: 14 amino acids. Germline V CDR1 and CDR2: MNHNS, SASEGT. Trimming at V came to 8 bases and at J to 5 bases, leaving 7 bases not matched to a gene. This chain's CDR3 is CASVLAGGPNEQYF. The CDR3 DNA follows: TGTGCCAGCGTCCTAGCGGGAGGGCCCAACGAGCAGTACTTC.

The genes are TRBV19 and TRBJ1-5, with 7 bases aligning to TRBD1. V was clipped by 3 bases and J by 7 bases; unmatched bases: 3. Germline lookup yields CDR1 LNHDA and CDR2 SQIVND (reference sequence). The CDR3 extends over 13 amino acids. In DNA form, the CDR3 reads TGTGCCAGTAGTATGGGGACAGCACAGCCCCAGCATTTT. It specifies CASSMGTAQPQHF.

This chain uses TRBV5-6 with TRBJ2-5; D ambiguous. Trimming took off 2 bases at V and 1 base at J, with 6 bases between the two ends. The CDR3 length is 13 residues. The germline gives CDR1 SGHDT, CDR2 YYEEEE. Written as DNA, the CDR3 is TGTGCCAGCAGCTTTAACTCCCAAGAGACCCAGTACTTC. This gives the protein CASSFNSQETQYF.

The table lists this clonotype with a few counts. The chain uses TRBV27 and TRBJ2-7; D is ambiguous. The CDR3 runs to 13 residues. CDR1 and CDR2 (germline): MNHEY, SMNVEV (reference sequence). V was cut by 2 bases and J by 6 bases, with 11 bases left in between. This CDR3 reads CASSLTPPIEQYF. CDR3 DNA sequence: TGTGCCAGCAGTTTAACCCCACCGATCGAGCAGTACTTC.

This clonotype has ten or more counts. The rearrangement uses TRBV7-2 and TRBJ1-1; the D is unclear. Trimming took off 4 bases at V and 4 bases at J, with 13 bases between the two ends. The CDR3 loop spans 14 amino acids. Germline assignment: CDR1 SGHTA and CDR2 FQGNSA. CDR3 loop: CASSSNSWGTEAFF. The CDR3 bases are TGTGCCAGCAGCTCGAACTCCTGGGGCACTGAAGCTTTCTTT.

This clonotype was found a few times. The rearrangement joins TRBV20-1 to TRBJ2-7; D ambiguous. CDR3 length: 12 residues. CDR1 and CDR2 (germline): DFQATT, SNEGSKA (reference sequence). The V gene lost 0 bases and the J gene lost 6 bases, with 9 bases spanning the gap. The CDR3 region is CSARDLGSEQYF. The DNA of the CDR3 is TGCAGTGCTAGAGATCTGGGATCCGAGCAGTACTTC.

This clonotype was seen at least ten times. The J gene is TRBJ1-1, the V gene TRBV27, with unresolved D. Per germline, CDR1 MNHEY and CDR2 SMNVEV (reference sequence). V gave up 6 bases and J gave up 3 bases, with 11 bases separating them. There are 13 residues in the CDR3. CDR3 region: CASSRPGYTEAFF. CDR3 DNA sequence: TGTGCCAGCAGCCGACCGGGATACACTGAAGCTTTCTTT.

Many counts were recorded for this clonotype. This chain connects TRBV6-5 to TRBJ1-5, with D perhaps matching TRBD1 (5 bases). CDR1 is MNHEY, CDR2 SVGAGI, per germline. Trimming took 3 bases from V and 4 from J, leaving 16 bases between them. The CDR3 is 16 residues long. DNA for the CDR3: TGTGCCAGCAGTTATTCGCGGACAAGGTTGAATCAGCCCCAGCATTTT. Its translation is CASSYSRTRLNQPQHF.

This clonotype was seen only a few times. This chain links TRBV27 with TRBJ1-1; D is ambiguous. This CDR3 has 12 residues. The V and J ends lost 5 bases and 7 bases respectively, with 11 bases between them. CDR1 and CDR2 from the germline V gene are MNHEY and SMNVEV (reference sequence). This CDR3 reads CASSVPGDEAFF. The CDR3, as DNA: TGTGCCAGCAGTGTGCCTGGGGATGAAGCTTTCTTT.

The genes are TRBV9 and TRBJ2-7; 11 bases align to TRBD1. Germline loops: CDR1 SGDLS, CDR2 YYNGEE. The CDR3 is 15 amino acids. The junction had 7 bases not matched to a gene; V was cut back by 4 bases and J by 4 bases. CDR3 sequence (DNA): TGTGCCAGCAGCTTTGGACAGGGGGCGATTTACGAGCAGTACTTC. Translated: CASSFGQGAIYEQYF.

The chain joins TRBV4-1 to TRBJ2-6; D unclear. This CDR3 is 16 amino acids long. Trimming left V 2 bases short and J 1 base short, with 9 bases between. CDR1 is MGHRA, CDR2 YSYEKL, per germline. The CDR3 coding sequence is TGCGCCAGCAGCCAACCCACGGCGTCTGGGGCCAACGTCCTGACTTTC. It codes for CASSQPTASGANVLTF.